The 5 T cell receptor beta chains below all came from one sample that was sequenced in a study of blood T cell repertoires in COVID-19. The assay was immunoSEQ multiplex PCR, and TCRdb's table has in-frame clones only and misses some. Of about 150,000 clones in the sample, 75% to 90% are singletons; the top ten hold approximately 0.5%. The source material was peripheral blood. Source of these receptors: a man aged 55 to 70 with acute or convalescent COVID-19.

V usage is TRBV27 and J usage is TRBJ1-5, with TRBD1 matching over 7 bases. This CDR3 has 16 residues. Trimming at V came to 2 bases and at J to 6 bases, leaving 10 bases not matched to a gene. From germline, CDR1 is MNHEY and CDR2 SMNVEV (reference sequence). The DNA for the CDR3 is TGTGCCAGCAGTTTAAGGGGCGACAGGGCTGGTCAGCCCCAGCATTTT. Its protein is CASSLRGDRAGQPQHF.

The J gene is TRBJ2-5, the V gene TRBV6-5, with a tentative D call TRBD2 (5 bases). Germline loops: CDR1 MNHEY, CDR2 SVGAGI. The germline V and J ends were trimmed by 6 bases and 5 bases, with 16 bases remaining between them. The CDR3 loop spans 14 amino acids. This CDR3 is CASSPAGGSETQYF. DNA for the CDR3: TGTGCCAGCAGCCCGGCGGGTGGTAGTGAGACCCAGTACTTC.

The CDR3 loop is CASSLGPAGYQETQYF. The CDR3 bases are TGCGCCAGCAGCTTGGGCCCAGCGGGCTACCAAGAGACCCAGTACTTC. The genes are TRBV5-1 and TRBJ2-5; D might be TRBD2 (6 bases). The germline CDR1 and CDR2 sequences are SGHRS and YFSETQ. The V and J ends lost 0 bases and 0 bases respectively, with 12 bases between them. There are 16 residues in the CDR3.

This chain uses TRBV19 with TRBJ1-4, with D unresolved. Trimming stripped 5 bases from V and 0 bases from J, with 10 bases between. The CDR3 runs 15 residues. Looked up from germline, CDR1 is LNHDA and CDR2 is SQIVND (reference sequence). The CDR3 DNA reads as TGTGCCAGTAGTTCGGGAGCCGCAACTAATGAAAAACTGTTTTTT. It codes for CASSSGAATNEKLFF. Drawing the rest from reference TRBV19 and TRBJ1-4, the complete variable domain is DGGITQSPKYLFRKEGQNVTLSCEQNLNHDAMYWYRQDPGQGLRLIYYSQIVNDFQKGDIAEGYSVSREKKESFPLTVTSAQKNPTAFYLCASSSGAATNEKLFFGSGTQLSVL.

The CDR3 reads CASSTGTGGGYTGELFF. DNA for the CDR3: TGTGCCAGCAGCACCGGGACAGGGGGCGGGTACACCGGGGAGCTGTTTTTT. The V gene is TRBV7-2, the J gene TRBJ2-2, with TRBD1 matching over 12 bases. V was pared by 5 bases and J by 3 bases, with 7 bases of the junction left unmatched. The CDR3 runs 17 residues. Per the germline V gene, CDR1 is SGHTA and CDR2 is FQGNSA.